The rows below give T cell receptor beta chains drawn from one sample of a study of regulatory T cells in long-lasting Graves disease. TCRdb recomputed calls from the multiplex PCR reads with MiXCR, one row per CDR3 protein. Of about 220,000 distinct CDR3 sequences listed, roughly 19% are singletons. The same data also went into a second study, on T cells in Graves' hyperthyroidism and ophthalmopathy.

Sample: peripheral blood mononuclear cells (PBMCs), taken at new diagnosis, from a patient treated with antithyroid drugs. The receptors originated from a woman in her twenties or thirties with Graves disease. Both conserved end residues are part of each CDR3. Each record gives: clone size, J gene, D gene, V gene, CDR3 DNA, CDR3 protein. D genes are given only for firm matches. Not every row has a clone size; where given, it reads once, few, many or a size class.

clone_size: many; j_call: TRBJ2-7; d_call: TRBD1; v_call: TRBV7-9; cdr3_nt: TGTGCCAGCAGCTTAAGACAGGGTGGGAACGAGCAGTACTTC; cdr3_aa: CASSLRQGGNEQYF
clone_size: many; j_call: TRBJ2-5; d_call: TRBD2; v_call: TRBV7-9; cdr3_nt: TGTGCCAGCAGCTTAGAGCGGGGGGGCGGAGAGACCCAGTACTTC; cdr3_aa: CASSLERGGGETQYF
clone_size: -; j_call: TRBJ1-1; d_call: -; v_call: TRBV5-4; cdr3_nt: TGTGCCAGCAGCTTTACCCCGGAGGAAGCTTTCTTT; cdr3_aa: CASSFTPEEAFF
clone_size: many; j_call: TRBJ2-3; d_call: -; v_call: TRBV11-3; cdr3_nt: TGTGCCAGCAGCTTTATAGCAGATACGCAGTATTTT; cdr3_aa: CASSFIADTQYF
clone_size: many; j_call: TRBJ2-7; d_call: TRBD2; v_call: TRBV3-1; cdr3_nt: TGTGCCAGCAGCCCGAACCTAGGACTAGCGGGGCCATCCTACGAGCAGTACTTC; cdr3_aa: CASSPNLGLAGPSYEQYF
clone_size: many; j_call: TRBJ2-2; d_call: TRBD1; v_call: TRBV27; cdr3_nt: TGTGCCAGCAGTATCCTTGGCGGGACAGGGAACACCGGGGAGCTGTTTTTT; cdr3_aa: CASSILGGTGNTGELFF
clone_size: once; j_call: TRBJ1-2; d_call: TRBD1; v_call: TRBV11-2; cdr3_nt: TGTGCCAGCAGACGTGGACAGGGGGACTATGGCTACACCTTC; cdr3_aa: CASRRGQGDYGYTF
clone_size: many; j_call: TRBJ1-4; d_call: TRBD1; v_call: TRBV2; cdr3_nt: TGTGCCAGCAGAAGGACAGGTCTTAATGAAAAACTGTTTTTT; cdr3_aa: CASRRTGLNEKLFF
clone_size: -; j_call: TRBJ1-1; d_call: -; v_call: TRBV20-1; cdr3_nt: TGCAGTGCTAGGGGGGGGGGGGTTGAAGCTTTCTTT; cdr3_aa: CSARGGGVEAFF
clone_size: many; j_call: TRBJ1-5; d_call: -; v_call: TRBV5-5; cdr3_nt: TGTGCCAGCAGCCCGACAGGAGGAGTCGGCCAGCCCCAGCATTTT; cdr3_aa: CASSPTGGVGQPQHF
clone_size: many; j_call: TRBJ2-3; d_call: TRBD2; v_call: TRBV7-3; cdr3_nt: TGTGCCAGCAGCTTAACTAGCGGGGGCTTCACAGATACGCAGTATTTT; cdr3_aa: CASSLTSGGFTDTQYF
clone_size: many; j_call: TRBJ2-2; d_call: -; v_call: TRBV11-2; cdr3_nt: TGTGCCAGCAGCTTAGGGGGGCGGGAGATCATGTGGAGAACCGGGGAGCTGTTTTTT; cdr3_aa: CASSLGGREIMWRTGELFF